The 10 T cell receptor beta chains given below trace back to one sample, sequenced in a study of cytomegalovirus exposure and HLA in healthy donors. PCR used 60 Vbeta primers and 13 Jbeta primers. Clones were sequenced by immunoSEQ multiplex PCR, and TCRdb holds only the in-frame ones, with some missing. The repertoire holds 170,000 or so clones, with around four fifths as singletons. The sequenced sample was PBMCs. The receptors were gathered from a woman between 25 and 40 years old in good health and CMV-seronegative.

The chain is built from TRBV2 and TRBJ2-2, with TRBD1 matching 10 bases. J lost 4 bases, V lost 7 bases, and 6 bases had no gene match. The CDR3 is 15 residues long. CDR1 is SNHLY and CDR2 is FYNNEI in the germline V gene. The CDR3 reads CASIRDRGVTGELFF. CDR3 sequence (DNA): TGTGCCAGCATCCGGGACAGGGGTGTCACCGGGGAGCTGTTTTTT.

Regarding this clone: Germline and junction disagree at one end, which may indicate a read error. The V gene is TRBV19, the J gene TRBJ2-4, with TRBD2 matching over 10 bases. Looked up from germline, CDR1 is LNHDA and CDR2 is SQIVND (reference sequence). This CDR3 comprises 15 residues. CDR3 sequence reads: CASSGGAKVKNSQYF. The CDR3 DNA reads TGTGCCAGCAGCGGGGGGGCCAAGGTCAAAAACAGTCAGTACTTC.

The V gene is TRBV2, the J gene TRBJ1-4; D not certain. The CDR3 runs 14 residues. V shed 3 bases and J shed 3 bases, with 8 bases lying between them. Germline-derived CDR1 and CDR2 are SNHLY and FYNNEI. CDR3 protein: CASSEWSSNEKLFF. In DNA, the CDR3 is TGTGCCAGCAGTGAGTGGAGTTCTAATGAAAAACTGTTTTTT.

The CDR3 here is CSVEGQTYNEQFF. CDR3 nucleotide sequence: TGCAGCGTTGAAGGGCAGACCTACAATGAGCAGTTCTTC. V and J are TRBV29-1 and TRBJ2-1; D remains ambiguous. The length of the CDR3 is 13 residues. Trimming removed 1 base at V and 2 bases at J, with 6 bases between. The germline gives CDR1 SQVTM, CDR2 ANQGSEA.

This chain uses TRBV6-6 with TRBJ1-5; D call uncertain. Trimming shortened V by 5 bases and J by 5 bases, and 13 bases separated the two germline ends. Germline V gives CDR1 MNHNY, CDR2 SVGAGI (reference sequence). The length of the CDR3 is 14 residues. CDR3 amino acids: CASSAGTDYQPQHF. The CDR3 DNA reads TGTGCCAGCAGTGCGGGCACAGACTATCAGCCCCAGCATTTT.

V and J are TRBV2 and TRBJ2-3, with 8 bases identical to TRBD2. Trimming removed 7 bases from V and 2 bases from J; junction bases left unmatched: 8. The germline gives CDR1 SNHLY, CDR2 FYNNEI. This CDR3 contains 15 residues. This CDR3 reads CASTLREGTTDTQYF. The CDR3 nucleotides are TGTGCCAGCACTCTCCGGGAGGGGACCACAGATACGCAGTATTTT.

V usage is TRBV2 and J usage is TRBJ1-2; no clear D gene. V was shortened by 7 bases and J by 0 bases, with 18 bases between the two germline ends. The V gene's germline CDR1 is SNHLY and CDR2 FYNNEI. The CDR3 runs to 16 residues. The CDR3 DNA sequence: TGTGCCAGCAATCCCATAAGTCTAGGAGCTAACTATGGCTACACCTTC. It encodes CASNPISLGANYGYTF. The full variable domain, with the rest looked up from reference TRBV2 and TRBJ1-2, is EPEVTQTPSHQVTQMGQEVILRCVPISNHLYFYWYRQILGQKVEFLVSFYNNEISEKSEIFDDQFSVERPDGSNFTLKIRSTKLEDSAMYFCASNPISLGANYGYTFGSGTRLTVV.

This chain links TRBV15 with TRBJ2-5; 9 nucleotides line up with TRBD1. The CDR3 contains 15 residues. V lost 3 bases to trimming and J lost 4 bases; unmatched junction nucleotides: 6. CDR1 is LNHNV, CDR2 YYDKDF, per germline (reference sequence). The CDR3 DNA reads TGTGCCACCAGCAGGGACAGGGGTTTTTTAGAGACCCAGTACTTC. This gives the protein CATSRDRGFLETQYF.

CDR3 in amino acids: CASSRDYEQYF. The CDR3 nucleotides read TGTGCCAGCAGCCGGGACTACGAGCAGTACTTC. The chain combines TRBV5-6 with TRBJ2-7; D may be TRBD2 (5 bases). Germline V gene sequence: CDR1 SGHDT, CDR2 YYEEEE. Trimming stripped 4 bases from V and 3 bases from J, with 5 bases between. CDR3 length: 11 residues.

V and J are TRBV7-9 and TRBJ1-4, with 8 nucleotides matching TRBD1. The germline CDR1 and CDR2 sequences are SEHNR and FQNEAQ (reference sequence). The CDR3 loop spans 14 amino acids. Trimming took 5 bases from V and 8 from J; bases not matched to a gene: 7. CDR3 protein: CASSRRGRREKLFF. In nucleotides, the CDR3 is TGTGCCAGCAGCCGCAGGGGGCGCAGAGAAAAACTGTTTTTT.